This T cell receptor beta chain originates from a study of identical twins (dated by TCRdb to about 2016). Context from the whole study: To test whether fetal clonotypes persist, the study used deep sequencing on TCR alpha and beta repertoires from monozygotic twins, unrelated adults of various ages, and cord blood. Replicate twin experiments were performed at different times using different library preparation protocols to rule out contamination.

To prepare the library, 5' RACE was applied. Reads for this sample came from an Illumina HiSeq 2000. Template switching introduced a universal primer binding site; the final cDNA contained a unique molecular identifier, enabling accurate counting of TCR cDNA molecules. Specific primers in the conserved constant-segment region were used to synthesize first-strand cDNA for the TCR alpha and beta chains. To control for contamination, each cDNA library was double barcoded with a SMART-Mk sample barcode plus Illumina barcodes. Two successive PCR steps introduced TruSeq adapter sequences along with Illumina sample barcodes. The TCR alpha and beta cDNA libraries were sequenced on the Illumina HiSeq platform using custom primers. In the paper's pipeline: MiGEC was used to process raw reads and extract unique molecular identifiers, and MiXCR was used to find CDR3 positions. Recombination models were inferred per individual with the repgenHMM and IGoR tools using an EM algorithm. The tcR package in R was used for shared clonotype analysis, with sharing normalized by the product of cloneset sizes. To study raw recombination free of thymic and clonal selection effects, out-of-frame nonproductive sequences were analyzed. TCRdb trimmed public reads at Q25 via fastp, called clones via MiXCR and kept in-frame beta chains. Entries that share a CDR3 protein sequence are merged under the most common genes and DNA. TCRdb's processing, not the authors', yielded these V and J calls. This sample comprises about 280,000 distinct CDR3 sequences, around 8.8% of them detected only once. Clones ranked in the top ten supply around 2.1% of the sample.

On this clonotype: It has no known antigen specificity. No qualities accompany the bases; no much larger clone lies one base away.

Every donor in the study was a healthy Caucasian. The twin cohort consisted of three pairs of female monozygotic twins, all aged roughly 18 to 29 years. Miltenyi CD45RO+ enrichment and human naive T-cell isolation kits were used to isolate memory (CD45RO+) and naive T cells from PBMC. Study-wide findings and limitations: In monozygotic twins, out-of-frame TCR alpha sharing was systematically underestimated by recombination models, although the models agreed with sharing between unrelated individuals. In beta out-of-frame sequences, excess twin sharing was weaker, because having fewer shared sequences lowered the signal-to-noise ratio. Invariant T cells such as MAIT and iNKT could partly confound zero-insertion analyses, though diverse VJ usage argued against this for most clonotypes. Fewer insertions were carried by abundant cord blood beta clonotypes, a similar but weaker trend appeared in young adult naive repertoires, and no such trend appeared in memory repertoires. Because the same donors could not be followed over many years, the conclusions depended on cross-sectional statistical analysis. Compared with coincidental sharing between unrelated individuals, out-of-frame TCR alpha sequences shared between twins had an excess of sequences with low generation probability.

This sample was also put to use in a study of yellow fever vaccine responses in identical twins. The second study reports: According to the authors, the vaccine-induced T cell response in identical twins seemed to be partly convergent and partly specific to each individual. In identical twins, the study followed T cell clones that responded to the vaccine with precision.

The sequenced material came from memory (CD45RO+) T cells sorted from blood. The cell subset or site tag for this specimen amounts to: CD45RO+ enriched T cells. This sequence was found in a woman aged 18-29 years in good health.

The DNA sequence is TGTGCCAGCAGTTTTTTTGGGACAGGGGACAATGAGCAGTTCTTC. This is translated as CASSFFGTGDNEQFF. The chain couples TRBV28 to TRBJ2-1, with 10 bases in between that match TRBD1. Per the germline V gene, MDHEN is the CDR1 and SYDVKM is the CDR2. From the cysteine up to the phenylalanine, the CDR3 has a length of 15 residues. Only CDR3 DNA is held: 45 bases, read in frame from base 1. Unmatched junction bases come to 4, with V trimmed by 3 bases and J by 5 bases.